This T cell receptor beta chain is drawn from a study of T-cell reconstitution after alpha-beta-depleted transplantation in children. Study-level findings and limits: T-cell counts and diversity at one year following transplant were attributed mainly to newly produced T cells. The origin of high day-60 TCRbeta diversity in some patients lay in surviving recipient T cells and thymic progenitors. Alpha-beta T cells about two months after transplant reportedly derived from several hundred expanded graft clones.

For TCRbeta, the library was prepared with unique molecular identifiers. TCRdb passed the PCR reads through MiXCR, listing each CDR3 protein once. The sample lists 75,000 to 90,000 distinct CDR3 sequences; roughly 13% were seen once. V trimming: 2 bases; J trimming: 6 bases; junction bases outside the gene matches: 6. The CDR3 length is 14 residues. The germline V gene has CDR1 SGDLS and CDR2 YYNGEE. This clonotype was observed a handful of times. Its cognate antigen is unknown. The TCR originated in a male patient aged 2-15 years who had a stem cell transplant for acute lymphoblastic leukemia, so the T cells may come from the graft donor. The sequences come from PBMCs, mostly from graft donor cells, collected 180 days after TCRalphabeta/CD19-depleted stem cell transplant. The chain couples TRBV9 to TRBJ2-5; TRBD2 agrees at 8 bases. Here the CDR3 DNA reads TGTGCCAGCAGCGTCGGAGCGGGAGTTAAGACCCAGTACTTC. This translates into CASSVGAGVKTQYF.